The entry below describes one TCR beta chain. The target antigen is unknown. The data belong to a study of Ad26.COV2.S vaccination and SARS-CoV-2 variants. Study summary: Ad26.COV2.S arm of COV1001 included the donor. Findings and caveats of the study: After vaccination, substantial breadth of spike-specific CD8+ and CD4+ responses was reported.

Sequencing used immunoSEQ multiplex PCR; TCRdb keeps in-frame clones, though not all of them. Of around 500,000 clones listed, about 88% are singletons. Sample treatment: roughly 20 received Ad26.COV2.S at low or high dose, single or two shots; roughly five received placebo; per-sample allocation not given. Day 63 after the first injection of vaccine or placebo was the sampling time. The individual, an adult aged 18-55 years, was a donor in Boston. Trimming removed 4 bases at V and 2 bases at J, with 14 bases between. CDR1 SQVTM and CDR2 ANQGSEA come from the germline V gene. The CDR3 is 14 amino acids.

The sample in question was peripheral blood, obtained in a trial of Ad26.COV2.S vaccine versus placebo. The chain recombines TRBV29-1 with TRBJ1-2, with D possibly TRBD1 on 6 matching bases. The receptor was isolated from a person aged 18-65 years who received the Ad26.COV2.S COVID-19 vaccine or a placebo. The CDR3 bases are TGCAGCGTTGCGAGCCTACAGGGAAACTATGGCTACACCTTC. This gives the protein CSVASLQGNYGYTF.